The 28 T cell receptor beta chains given below trace back to one sample, sequenced in a study of blood T cells in healthy people across ages. A second PCR of 7 to 11 cycles used a sample-barcoded 5' primer and a J-beta primer mix. MiXCR, run by TCRdb on the 5' RACE reads, gives a single entry per CDR3 protein. The table shows approximately 670,000 distinct CDR3 sequences, with approximately 40% occurring only once. Input material: blood. Receptor source: a man older than 75 in good health.

CDR3 protein: CATSREGHSGRGDTQYF. The CDR3, as DNA: TGTGCCACCAGCAGAGAAGGGCATAGCGGGAGGGGAGATACGCAGTATTTT. This chain uses TRBV15 with TRBJ2-3; 11 nucleotides align to TRBD2. J lost 5 bases, V lost 0 bases, and 7 bases had no gene match. The CDR3 sequence is 17 residues long. The V gene's germline CDR1 is LNHNV and CDR2 YYDKDF (reference sequence).

This clonotype came up many times. V usage is TRBV20-1 and J usage is TRBJ2-7; maybe TRBD2 (5 bases). The V end was cut by 6 bases, the J end by 2 bases, with 14 bases between. Germline CDR1 DFQATT, CDR2 SNEGSKA (reference sequence). The CDR3 extends over 13 amino acids. The CDR3 spells CSAPQTGTYEQYF. In DNA, the CDR3 is TGCAGTGCCCCCCAGACGGGGACCTACGAGCAGTACTTC.

This clonotype was counted many times. The chain links TRBV7-2 to TRBJ2-1; 11 bases fit TRBD2. V lost 5 bases to trimming and J lost 11 bases; unmatched junction nucleotides: 11. This CDR3 is built from 15 residues. Germline CDR1 and CDR2: SGHTA and FQGNSA. CDR3 in amino acids: CASSPSSGGRPQQFF. The CDR3 DNA reads as TGTGCCAGCAGCCCGTCTAGCGGGGGGCGCCCTCAGCAGTTCTTC.

This clonotype was seen a few times. The V call is TRBV5-1, the J call TRBJ2-3; 9 bases agree with TRBD1. Germline V gives CDR1 SGHRS, CDR2 YFSETQ. The CDR3 spans 13 residues. V shed 4 bases, J shed 6 bases, and the junction held 3 bases outside the gene matches. The CDR3 sequence is CASSGQGPDTQYF. Written as DNA, the CDR3 is TGCGCCAGCAGCGGACAGGGGCCCGATACGCAGTATTTT.

The chain uses TRBV9 and TRBJ2-7; D is perhaps TRBD2 (5 bases). The V end lost 0 bases, the J end lost 0 bases, and 10 bases lay between the germline ends. Germline values: CDR1 SGDLS, CDR2 YYNGEE. The CDR3 covers 15 residues. CDR3 amino acids: CASSVGTSSSYEQYF. The CDR3 nucleotides read TGTGCCAGCAGCGTAGGGACTTCAAGCTCCTACGAGCAGTACTTC.

This clonotype was seen a handful of times. CDR3 protein: CASSLRRTRGGELFF. CDR3 in DNA: TGTGCCAGCAGCTTACGACGAACGAGGGGCGGGGAGCTGTTTTTT. This chain connects TRBV7-2 to TRBJ2-2, with D perhaps given as TRBD1 or TRBD2 (5 bases each). Trimming took off 2 bases at V and 7 bases at J, with 14 bases between the two ends. Per germline, CDR1 SGHTA and CDR2 FQGNSA. This CDR3 has 15 amino acids.

The chain is built from TRBV7-2 and TRBJ2-1; tentative D call: TRBD2 (6 bases). Germline loops: CDR1 SGHTA, CDR2 FQGNSA. Deletions cut 1 base from V and 7 bases from J, with 14 bases between. The CDR3 extends over 15 amino acids. CDR3 sequence reads: CASSLVELRGNEQFF. In nucleotides, the CDR3 is TGTGCCAGCAGCTTAGTGGAACTTCGGGGGAATGAGCAGTTCTTC.

The V and J genes are TRBV12-3 or TRBV12-4 and TRBJ1-5, with D maybe TRBD1 (6 bases). The length of the CDR3 is 16 residues. The germline V and J ends were trimmed by 2 bases and 4 bases, with 15 bases remaining between them. The CDR3 spells CASSLSSRGWNQPQHF. The CDR3 DNA reads as TGTGCCAGCAGTTTATCTTCCAGGGGCTGGAATCAGCCCCAGCATTTT.

In its sample, this clonotype was seen a few times. The rearrangement links TRBV20-1 to TRBJ2-1; no clear D gene. The CDR3 contains 14 residues. V shed 1 base and J shed 7 bases, with 14 bases lying between them. Germline V gives CDR1 DFQATT, CDR2 SNEGSKA (reference sequence). The CDR3 loop reads CSARVPLTLNEQFF. The CDR3 DNA sequence: TGCAGTGCTAGAGTCCCCCTAACCCTTAATGAGCAGTTCTTC.

The rearrangement uses TRBV11-3 and TRBJ2-3; a possible D gene is TRBD1 (6 bases). The germline CDR1 and CDR2 sequences are SGHNT and YENEEA. V was pared by 5 bases and J by 6 bases, with 15 bases between. The CDR3 has 14 residues. CDR3 in amino acids: CASSGGQPRDTQYF. The DNA of the CDR3 is TGTGCCAGCAGCGGCGGACAGCCCCGGGATACGCAGTATTTT.

A few counts support this clonotype. The CDR3 region has the DNA TGTGCCAGCAGTTACTCGGTCCTCAGGAAAGAGACCCAGTACTTC. Its translation: CASSYSVLRKETQYF. The genes are TRBV6-2 or TRBV6-3 and TRBJ2-7; D is uncertain. With the DNA end fitting TRBJ2-5 better, the J assignment may be wrong. The CDR3 extends over 15 amino acids. Germline V gene lookup returns CDR1 MNHEY and CDR2 SVGEGT.

This clonotype appeared a few times. This chain joins TRBV6-1 and TRBJ1-1; D call uncertain. The V end lost 6 bases, the J end lost 1 base, and 24 bases lay between the germline ends. The CDR3 has 18 amino acids. Germline CDR1 MNHNS, CDR2 SASEGT. The CDR3 bases are TGTGCCAGCAGCCCTAGCTTGGCAGCGACCATCACGAACACTGAAGCTTTCTTT. Encoded protein: CASSPSLAATITNTEAFF.

The chain is built from TRBV7-8 and TRBJ1-4; 7 bases line up with TRBD1. Germline CDR1 SGHVS, CDR2 FQNEAQ. With V trimmed by 11 bases and J by 14 bases, 17 bases remained unmatched. The CDR3 is 13 residues long. CDR3 loop: CAGTPTGTDKLFF. The CDR3 bases are TGTGCCGGTACGCCAACCGGGACAGACAAGCTGTTTTTT.

This clonotype was observed at least ten times. This chain uses TRBV29-1 with TRBJ2-1, with D tentatively TRBD2 (5 bases). With 2 bases removed from V and 0 bases from J, the gap between germline ends came to 20 bases. The CDR3 length is 18 residues. The germline V gene encodes CDR1 SQVTM and CDR2 ANQGSEA. The CDR3 sequence: CSVEPLAATERSYNEQFF. In DNA, the CDR3 is TGCAGCGTTGAACCCCTAGCCGCGACTGAACGCTCCTACAATGAGCAGTTCTTC.

This clonotype was seen more than once but under ten times. This chain links TRBV15 with TRBJ1-2; 7 bases map to TRBD1. Germline CDR1 and CDR2: LNHNV and YYDKDF (reference sequence). This CDR3 region has 15 residues. Trimming took 1 base from V and 1 from J; bases not matched to a gene: 3. CDR3 sequence (DNA): TGTGCCACCAGCAGAGCCGCAGGGGGTAACTATGGCTACACCTTC. It translates to CATSRAAGGNYGYTF.

The chain is built from TRBV25-1 and TRBJ2-3, with 12 bases lining up with TRBD2. Germline V gives CDR1 MGHDK, CDR2 SYGVNS. This CDR3 has 16 amino acids. After removal of 2 bases from V and 5 bases from J, the junction contained 5 bases not matched to a gene. The CDR3 DNA is TGTGCCAGCAGTGAAGACCTAGCGGGAGGGGGAGATACGCAGTATTTT. Amino acids: CASSEDLAGGGDTQYF.

The rearrangement links TRBV7-9 to TRBJ2-5, with D possibly TRBD1 on 5 matching bases. The CDR3 loop spans 14 amino acids. From germline, CDR1 is SEHNR and CDR2 FQNEAQ (reference sequence). The V end lost 2 bases, the J end lost 6 bases, and 13 bases lay between the germline ends. Written as DNA, the CDR3 is TGTGCCAGCAGCTTAATCACAGGAGTACAGACCCAGTACTTC. Translating gives CASSLITGVQTQYF. The full variable domain, completed using reference TRBV7-9 and TRBJ2-5, is DTGVSQNPRHKITKRGQNVTFRCDPISEHNRLYWYRQTLGQGPEFLTYFQNEAQLEKSRLLSDRFSAERPKGSFSTLEIQRTEQGDSAMYLCASSLITGVQTQYFGPGTRLLVL.

This clonotype was recorded at least ten times. V is TRBV7-3 and J is TRBJ2-1; 16 positions match TRBD2. This CDR3 has 14 residues. The V segment lost 4 bases and the J segment 11 bases; nucleotides outside the gene matches: 2. Germline lookup yields CDR1 SGHTA and CDR2 FQGTGA. The CDR3 DNA reads as TGTGCCAGCAGCTCGGGACTAGCGGGAGGGAAGCAGTTCTTC. Protein: CASSSGLAGGKQFF.

The CDR3 loop reads CATSDPARGAGELFF. The CDR3 DNA sequence: TGTGCCACCAGTGATCCTGCACGGGGGGCCGGGGAGCTGTTTTTT. The genes are TRBV24-1 and TRBJ2-2; TRBD2 matches at 7 bases. The CDR3 has 15 residues. The V gene end was trimmed by 3 bases and the J gene end by 6 bases; junction bases not matched to a gene: 6. Germline V lookup: CDR1 KGHDR, CDR2 SFDVKD.

This clonotype was observed at least ten times. The chain combines TRBV7-2 with TRBJ2-5; 10 bases align to TRBD1. Per the germline V gene, CDR1 is SGHTA and CDR2 is FQGNSA. V shed 5 bases, J shed 5 bases, and the junction held 11 bases outside the gene matches. This CDR3 has 16 residues. The CDR3 DNA follows: TGTGCCAGCAGCCCCAGACAGGGGGCCTCGGGGGAGACCCAGTACTTC. It is translated as CASSPRQGASGETQYF.

In this sample, this clonotype turned up a few times. V gene TRBV27 combines with J gene TRBJ2-3; TRBD1 aligns across 7 bases. Germline-derived CDR1 and CDR2 are MNHEY and SMNVEV (reference sequence). With V trimmed by 3 bases and J by 0 bases, 6 bases remained unmatched. The CDR3 spans 16 residues. The CDR3 nucleotides are TGTGCCAGCAGTTTCGAAGGGGGCGCGAGCACAGATACGCAGTATTTT. Translating it yields CASSFEGGASTDTQYF.

This sequence joins TRBV27 and TRBJ1-5; tentatively, D is TRBD1 (5 bases). The CDR3 length is 15 residues. V lost 5 bases and J lost 5, with 16 bases in between. The V gene's germline CDR1 is MNHEY and CDR2 SMNVEV (reference sequence). CDR3 protein: CASSQGRAGDQPQHF. CDR3 coding DNA: TGTGCCAGCAGTCAGGGACGGGCTGGGGATCAGCCCCAGCATTTT.

This clonotype appeared a few times. For the CDR3, the DNA is TGTGCCAGCAGTTACGGCGCTAGCGGTCAAGAGACCCAGTACTTC. Translated, it gives CASSYGASGQETQYF. The chain couples TRBV6-2 or TRBV6-3 to TRBJ2-5, with 7 bases lining up with TRBD2. Unmatched junction bases numbered 5, after V lost 2 bases and J lost 2 bases. The V gene's germline CDR1 is MNHEY and CDR2 SVGEGT. The CDR3 runs 15 residues.

This clonotype was observed a handful of times. The V call is TRBV11-1, the J call TRBJ2-7; perhaps TRBD2 as D (5 bases). Germline V CDR1 and CDR2: SGHAT, FQDESV (reference sequence). Trimming stripped 3 bases from V and 3 bases from J, with 15 bases between. The CDR3 consists of 15 residues. The CDR3 region is CASSFRTSGNYEQYF. The CDR3 DNA reads TGTGCCAGCAGCTTTAGAACTAGTGGTAACTACGAGCAGTACTTC. Supplemented by reference TRBV11-1 and TRBJ2-7, the full variable domain reads EAEVAQSPRYKITEKSQAVAFWCDPISGHATLYWYRQILGQGPELLVQFQDESVVDDSQLPKDRFSAERLKGVDSTLKIQPAELGDSAMYLCASSFRTSGNYEQYFGPGTRLTVT.

The chain joins TRBV5-1 to TRBJ2-7, with D perhaps assigned TRBD1 or TRBD2 (5 bases each). Germline V gene lookup returns CDR1 SGHRS and CDR2 YFSETQ. With 4 bases removed from V and 2 bases from J, the gap between germline ends came to 16 bases. The CDR3 has 15 residues. For the CDR3, the DNA is TGCGCCAGCAGCGCGTACGGGGCAGGAACCTACGAGCAGTACTTC. Translating it yields CASSAYGAGTYEQYF.

This clonotype was seen at least ten times. J is TRBJ2-7 and V is TRBV10-1; tentatively, D is TRBD1 (5 bases). The V end was cut by 0 bases, the J end by 0 bases, with 6 bases between. The CDR3 totals 14 residues. CDR1 WNHNN and CDR2 SYGVQD come from the germline V gene (reference sequence). The CDR3 is CASSESRDSYEQYF. For the CDR3, the DNA is TGCGCCAGCAGTGAGTCCAGGGACTCCTACGAGCAGTACTTC.

This clonotype occurred a few times. The chain carries TRBV5-1 and TRBJ1-1, with TRBD1 matching 11 bases. This CDR3 has 15 residues. The germline CDR1 and CDR2 sequences are SGHRS and YFSETQ. V lost 4 bases to trimming and J lost 2 bases; unmatched junction nucleotides: 4. The CDR3 reads CASSKGQGGNTEAFF. The CDR3 coding sequence is TGCGCCAGCAGCAAGGGACAGGGGGGAAACACTGAAGCTTTCTTT.

This clonotype was observed at least ten times. The chain carries TRBV28 and TRBJ2-7; the match to TRBD2 covers 7 bases. CDR1 and CDR2 (germline): MDHEN, SYDVKM. Trimming took 5 bases from V and 3 from J; bases not matched to a gene: 10. This CDR3 contains 15 residues. CDR3 residues: CASSPVASGYYEQYF. Written as DNA, the CDR3 is TGTGCCAGCAGTCCAGTGGCTAGCGGATACTACGAGCAGTACTTC. Together with reference TRBV28 and TRBJ2-7, the CDR3 gives the full variable domain: DVKVTQSSRYLVKRTGEKVFLECVQDMDHENMFWYRQDPGLGLRLIYFSYDVKMKEKGDIPEGYSVSREKKERFSLILESASTNQTSMYLCASSPVASGYYEQYFGPGTRLTVT.